A selection of T cell receptor beta chains follows, all from one sample in a study of T cell responses to AZD1222 COVID-19 vaccine. Generated by immunoSEQ multiplex PCR, the TCRdb table keeps only in-frame clones and is missing some. Of tens of thousands of clones in the sample, over 65% were seen once. The specimen comprised peripheral blood, sampled 28 days after the second AZD1222 dose. The receptors shown here come from an adult who received the AZD1222 COVID-19 vaccine. The conserved cysteine and the conserved F or W are not part of the CDR3 here. The D gene is left open where the match is weak.

J gene,V gene,D gene,CDR3 protein
TRBJ1-1,TRBV28,NA,ASSLFGGEAF
TRBJ2-5,TRBV29-1,NA,SVLGGQETQY
TRBJ2-5,TRBV5-1,TRBD1,ASSPRTGTQETQY
TRBJ1-3,TRBV7-2,NA,ASSPPGIPSGNTIY
TRBJ2-3,TRBV5-1,NA,ASKRDGTSTDTQY
TRBJ2-1,TRBV11-2,NA,ASRNLQGSNEQF
TRBJ1-3,TRBV18,NA,ASSPQGSGNTIY
TRBJ1-5,TRBV6-5,NA,ASRAAVNQPQH
TRBJ2-7,TRBV28,NA,ASSHGLGSSYEQY
TRBJ2-3,TRBV3-1/TRBV3-2,NA,ASSPLSVKDTQY
TRBJ1-1,TRBV19,NA,ASRWGVNTEAF
TRBJ2-2,TRBV2,NA,ASTRQEGGGTGELF
TRBJ2-5,TRBV9,NA,ASSTGDSIRETQY
TRBJ2-1,TRBV7-2,TRBD1,ASSFRETGGNEQF
TRBJ1-2,TRBV28,NA,ASGTPGYEGGYT
TRBJ1-6,TRBV28,NA,ASGGANSPLH
TRBJ2-3,TRBV5-1,TRBD2,ASSLGATSGGTDTQY
TRBJ1-2,TRBV2,NA,ASREQTSYGYT
TRBJ2-5,TRBV5-4,NA,ASSLDGGRGQETQY
TRBJ2-6,TRBV9,NA,ASARGFNSGANVLT
TRBJ1-5,TRBV18,NA,ASSPIVSNQPQH
TRBJ1-5,TRBV28,NA,ASSATGNQPQH
TRBJ1-2,TRBV30,NA,ACSKGAQSFYGYT